The sequence of this T cell receptor beta chain was determined in a study of blood T cell repertoires in COVID-19. Generated by immunoSEQ multiplex PCR, the TCRdb table keeps only in-frame clones and is missing some. The repertoire holds hundreds of thousands of clones, with roughly nine tenths as singletons. Only a few counts were recorded for this clone. The V gene lost 3 bases and the J gene lost 0 bases, with 6 bases spanning the gap. Germline loops: CDR1 SGHNT, CDR2 YYREEE (reference sequence). The CDR3 is 13 amino acids. The rearrangement links TRBV5-4 to TRBJ1-1; the D is unclear. The receptor's source is a man between 18 and 29 years old who had recovered from COVID-19. The sequenced material came from PBMCs or T cells enriched from blood (not recorded which). CDR3 nucleotide sequence: TGTGCCAGCAGCTCCGACATGAACACTGAAGCTTTCTTT. Translation gives CASSSDMNTEAFF.